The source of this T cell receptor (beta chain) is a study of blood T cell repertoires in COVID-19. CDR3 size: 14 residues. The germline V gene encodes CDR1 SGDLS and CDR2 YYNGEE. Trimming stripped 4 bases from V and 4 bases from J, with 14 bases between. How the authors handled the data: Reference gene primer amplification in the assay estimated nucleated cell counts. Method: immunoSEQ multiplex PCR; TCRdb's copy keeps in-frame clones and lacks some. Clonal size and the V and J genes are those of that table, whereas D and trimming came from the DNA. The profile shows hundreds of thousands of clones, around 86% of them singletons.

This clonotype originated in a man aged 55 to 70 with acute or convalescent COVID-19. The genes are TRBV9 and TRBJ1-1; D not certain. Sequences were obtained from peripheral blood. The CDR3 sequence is CASSITAASTEAFF. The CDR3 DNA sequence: TGTGCCAGCAGCATAACAGCGGCCAGCACTGAAGCTTTCTTT.